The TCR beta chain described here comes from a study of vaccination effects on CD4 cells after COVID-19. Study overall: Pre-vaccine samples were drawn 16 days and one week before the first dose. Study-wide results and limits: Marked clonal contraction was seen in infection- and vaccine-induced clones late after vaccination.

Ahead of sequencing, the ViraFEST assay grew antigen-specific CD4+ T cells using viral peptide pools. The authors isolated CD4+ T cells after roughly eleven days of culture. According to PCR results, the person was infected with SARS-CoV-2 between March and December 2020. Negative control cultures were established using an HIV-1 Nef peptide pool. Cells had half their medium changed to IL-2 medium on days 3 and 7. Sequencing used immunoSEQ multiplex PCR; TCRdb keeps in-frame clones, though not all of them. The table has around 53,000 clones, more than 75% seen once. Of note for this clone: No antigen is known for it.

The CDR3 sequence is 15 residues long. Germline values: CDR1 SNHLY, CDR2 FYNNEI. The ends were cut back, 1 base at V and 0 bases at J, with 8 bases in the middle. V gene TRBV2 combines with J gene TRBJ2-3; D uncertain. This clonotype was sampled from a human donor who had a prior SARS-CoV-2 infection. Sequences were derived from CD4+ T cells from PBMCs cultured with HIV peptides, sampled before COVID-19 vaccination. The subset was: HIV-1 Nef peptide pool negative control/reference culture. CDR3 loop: CASSEDNPSTDTQYF. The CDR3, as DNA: TGTGCCAGCAGTGAAGACAACCCTAGCACAGATACGCAGTATTTT.